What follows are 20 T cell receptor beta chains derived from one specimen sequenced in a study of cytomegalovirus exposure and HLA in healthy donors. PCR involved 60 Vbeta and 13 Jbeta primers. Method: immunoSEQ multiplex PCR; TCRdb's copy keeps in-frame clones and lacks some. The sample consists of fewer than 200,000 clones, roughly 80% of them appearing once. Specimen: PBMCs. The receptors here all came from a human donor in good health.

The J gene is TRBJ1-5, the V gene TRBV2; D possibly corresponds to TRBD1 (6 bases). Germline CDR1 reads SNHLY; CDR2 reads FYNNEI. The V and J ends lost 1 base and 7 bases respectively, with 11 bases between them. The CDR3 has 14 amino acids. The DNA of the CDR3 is TGTGCCAGCAGTGAAGGGACAGTAAAGCAGCCCCAGCATTTT. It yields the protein CASSEGTVKQPQHF.

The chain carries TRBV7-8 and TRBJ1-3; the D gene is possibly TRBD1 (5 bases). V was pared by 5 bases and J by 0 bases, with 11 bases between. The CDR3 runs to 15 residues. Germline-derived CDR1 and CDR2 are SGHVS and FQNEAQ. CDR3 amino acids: CASSPRDYSGNTIYF. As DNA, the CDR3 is TGTGCCAGCAGCCCACGGGACTACTCTGGAAACACCATATATTTT.

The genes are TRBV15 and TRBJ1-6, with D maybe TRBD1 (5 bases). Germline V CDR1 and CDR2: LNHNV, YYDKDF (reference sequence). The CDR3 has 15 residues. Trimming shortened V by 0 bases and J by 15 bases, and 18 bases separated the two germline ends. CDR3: CATSRDNLQGSILHF. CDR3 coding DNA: TGTGCCACCAGCAGAGATAATCTTCAGGGCTCTATCCTCCACTTT. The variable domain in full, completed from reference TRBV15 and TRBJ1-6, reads DAMVIQNPRYQVTQFGKPVTLSCSQTLNHNVMYWYQQKSSQAPKLLFHYYDKDFNNEADTPDNFQSRRPNTSFCFLDIRSPGLGDTAMYLCATSRDNLQGSILHFGNGTRLTVT.

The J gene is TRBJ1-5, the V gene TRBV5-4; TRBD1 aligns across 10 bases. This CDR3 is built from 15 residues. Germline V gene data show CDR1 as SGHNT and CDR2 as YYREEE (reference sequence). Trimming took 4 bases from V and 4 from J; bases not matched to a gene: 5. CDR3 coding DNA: TGTGCCAGCAGCCGCGGGACAGGGGATAATCAGCCCCAGCATTTT. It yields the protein CASSRGTGDNQPQHF.

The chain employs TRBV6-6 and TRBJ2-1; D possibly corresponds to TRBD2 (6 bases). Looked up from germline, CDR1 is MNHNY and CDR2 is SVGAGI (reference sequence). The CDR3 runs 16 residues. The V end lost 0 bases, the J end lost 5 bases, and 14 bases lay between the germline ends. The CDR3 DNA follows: TGTGCCAGCAGTTACTCCGACGGGACTCCTAACAATGAGCAGTTCTTC. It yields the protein CASSYSDGTPNNEQFF.

CDR3 residues: CASSPINRDAFF. CDR3 nucleotide sequence: TGTGCCAGCAGCCCCATCAACAGGGATGCTTTCTTT. The chain uses TRBV7-2 and TRBJ1-1; tentative D call: TRBD1 (6 bases). CDR1 is SGHTA and CDR2 is FQGNSA in the germline V gene. This CDR3 spans 12 amino acids. V was pared by 5 bases and J by 11 bases, with 15 bases between.

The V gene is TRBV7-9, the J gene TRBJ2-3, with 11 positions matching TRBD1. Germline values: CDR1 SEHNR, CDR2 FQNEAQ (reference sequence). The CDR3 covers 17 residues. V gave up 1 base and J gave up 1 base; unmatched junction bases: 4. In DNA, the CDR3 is TGTGCCAGCAGCTTAGGGACAGGGGGCCGGGGCACAGATACGCAGTATTTT. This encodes CASSLGTGGRGTDTQYF.

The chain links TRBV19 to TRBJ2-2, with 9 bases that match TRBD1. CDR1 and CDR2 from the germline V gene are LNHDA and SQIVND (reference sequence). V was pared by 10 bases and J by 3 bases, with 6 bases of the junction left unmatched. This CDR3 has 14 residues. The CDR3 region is CATKGQGYTGELFF. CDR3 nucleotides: TGTGCCACCAAGGGACAGGGTTACACCGGGGAGCTGTTTTTT. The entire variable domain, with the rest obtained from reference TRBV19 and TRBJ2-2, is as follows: DGGITQSPKYLFRKEGQNVTLSCEQNLNHDAMYWYRQDPGQGLRLIYYSQIVNDFQKGDIAEGYSVSREKKESFPLTVTSAQKNPTAFYLCATKGQGYTGELFFGEGSRLTVL.

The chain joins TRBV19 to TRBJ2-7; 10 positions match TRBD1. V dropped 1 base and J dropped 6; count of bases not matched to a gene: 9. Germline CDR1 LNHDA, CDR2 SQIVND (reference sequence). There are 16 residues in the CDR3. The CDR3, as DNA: TGTGCCAGTAGTATAGGCTACCGGGACAGGGGATCCGAGCAGTACTTC. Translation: CASSIGYRDRGSEQYF.

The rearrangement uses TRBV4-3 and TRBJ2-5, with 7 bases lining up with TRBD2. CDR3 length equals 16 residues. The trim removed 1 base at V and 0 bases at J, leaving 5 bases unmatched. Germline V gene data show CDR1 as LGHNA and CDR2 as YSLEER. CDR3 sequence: CASSQVRGENQETQYF. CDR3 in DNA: TGCGCCAGCAGCCAAGTTCGGGGGGAGAACCAAGAGACCCAGTACTTC.

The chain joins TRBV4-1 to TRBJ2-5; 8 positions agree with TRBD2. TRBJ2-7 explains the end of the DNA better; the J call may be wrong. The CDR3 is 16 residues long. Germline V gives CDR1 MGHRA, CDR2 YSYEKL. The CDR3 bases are TGCGCCAGCAGCCAAGATTCGAGCGGGGGAGGCTACGAGCAGTACTTC. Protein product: CASSQDSSGGGYEQYF.

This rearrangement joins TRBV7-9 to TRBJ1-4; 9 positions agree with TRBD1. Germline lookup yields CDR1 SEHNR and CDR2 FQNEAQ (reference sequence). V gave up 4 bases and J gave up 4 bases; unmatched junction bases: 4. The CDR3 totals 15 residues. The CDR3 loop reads CASSSRTGDNEKLFF. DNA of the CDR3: TGTGCCAGCAGCTCGCGGACAGGGGATAATGAAAAACTGTTTTTT.

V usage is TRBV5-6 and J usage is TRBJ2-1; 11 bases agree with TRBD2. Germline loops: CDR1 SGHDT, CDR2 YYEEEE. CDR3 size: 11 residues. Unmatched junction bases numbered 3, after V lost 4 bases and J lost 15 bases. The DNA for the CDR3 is TGTGCCAGCAGCCTAGCGGGGGGATGGTTCTTC. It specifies CASSLAGGWFF.

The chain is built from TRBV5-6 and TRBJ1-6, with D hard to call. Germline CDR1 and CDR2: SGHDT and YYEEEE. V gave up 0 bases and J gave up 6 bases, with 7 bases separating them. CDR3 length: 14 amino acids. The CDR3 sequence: CASSLAVRNSPLHF. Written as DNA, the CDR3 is TGTGCCAGCAGCTTGGCGGTGCGTAATTCACCCCTCCACTTT.

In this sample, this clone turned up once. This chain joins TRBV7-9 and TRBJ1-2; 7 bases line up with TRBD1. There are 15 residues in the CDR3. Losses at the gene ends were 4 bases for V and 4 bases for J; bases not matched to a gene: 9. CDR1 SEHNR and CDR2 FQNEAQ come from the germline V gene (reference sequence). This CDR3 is CASSSPQGSSYGYTF. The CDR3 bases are TGTGCCAGCAGCTCCCCACAGGGGTCCTCCTATGGCTACACCTTC.

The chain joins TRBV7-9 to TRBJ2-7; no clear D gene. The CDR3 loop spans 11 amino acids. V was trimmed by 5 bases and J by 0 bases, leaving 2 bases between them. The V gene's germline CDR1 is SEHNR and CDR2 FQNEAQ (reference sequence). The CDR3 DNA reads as TGTGCCAGCAGCCACTCCTACGAGCAGTACTTC. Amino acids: CASSHSYEQYF.

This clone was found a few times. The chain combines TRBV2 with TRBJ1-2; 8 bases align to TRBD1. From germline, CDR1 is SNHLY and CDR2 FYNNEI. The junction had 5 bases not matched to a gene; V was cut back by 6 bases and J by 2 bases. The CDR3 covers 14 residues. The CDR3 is CASRPTGGNYGYTF. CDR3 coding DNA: TGTGCCAGCAGACCAACAGGGGGAAACTATGGCTACACCTTC.

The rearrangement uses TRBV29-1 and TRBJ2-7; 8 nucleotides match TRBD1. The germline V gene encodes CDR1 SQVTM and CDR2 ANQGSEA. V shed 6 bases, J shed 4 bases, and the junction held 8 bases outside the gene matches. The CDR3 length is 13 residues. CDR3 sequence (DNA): TGCAGCGTGATGGACAGGGAAGTGTACGAGCAGTACTTC. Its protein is CSVMDREVYEQYF.

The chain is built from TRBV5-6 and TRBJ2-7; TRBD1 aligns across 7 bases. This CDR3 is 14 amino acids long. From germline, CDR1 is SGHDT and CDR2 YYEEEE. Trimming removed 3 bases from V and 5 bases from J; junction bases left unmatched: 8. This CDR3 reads CASSWETGYNEQYF. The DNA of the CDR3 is TGTGCCAGCAGCTGGGAGACAGGGTACAACGAGCAGTACTTC.

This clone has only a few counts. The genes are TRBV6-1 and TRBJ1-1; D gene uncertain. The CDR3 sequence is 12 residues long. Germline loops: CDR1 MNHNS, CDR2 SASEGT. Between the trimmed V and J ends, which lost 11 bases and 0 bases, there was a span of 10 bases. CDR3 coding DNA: TGTGCCTCCGGAGGGTTGAACACTGAAGCTTTCTTT. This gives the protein CASGGLNTEAFF.